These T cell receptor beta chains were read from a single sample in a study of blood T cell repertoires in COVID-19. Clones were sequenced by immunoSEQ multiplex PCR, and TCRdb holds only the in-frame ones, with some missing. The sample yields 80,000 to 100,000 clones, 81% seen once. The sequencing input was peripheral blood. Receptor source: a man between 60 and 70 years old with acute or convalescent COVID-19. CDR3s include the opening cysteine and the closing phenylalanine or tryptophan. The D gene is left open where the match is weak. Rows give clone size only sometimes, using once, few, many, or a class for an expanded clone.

DNA: TGTGCCAGCAGCGTAGGTCGGGGAGCTGGGGTCGGGGAGACCCAGTACTTC
CDR3: CASSVGRGAGVGETQYF
D: -
J: TRBJ2-5
V: TRBV9
size: -

DNA: TGTGCCAGCAGCTATGACAGGGTAGCCGGCGGTGATGGCTACACCTTC
CDR3: CASSYDRVAGGDGYTF
D: TRBD1
J: TRBJ1-2
V: TRBV7-2
size: few

DNA: TGTGCCAGCAGCGTAGACACCGGGAGAGGGCCAGATACGCAGTATTTT
CDR3: CASSVDTGRGPDTQYF
D: -
J: TRBJ2-3
V: TRBV9
size: -

DNA: TGTGCCAGCAGTTGGTTTGAAGGACAGGTTCGGGGCTACACCTTC
CDR3: CASSWFEGQVRGYTF
D: TRBD1
J: TRBJ1-2
V: TRBV6-2/TRBV6-3
size: -

DNA: TGCGCCAGCAGCCAAGGGGCGCCCGGGCTAGCGGGGTCCTACGAGCAGTACTTC
CDR3: CASSQGAPGLAGSYEQYF
D: TRBD2
J: TRBJ2-7
V: TRBV4-1
size: -

DNA: TGTGCCACCGGAGACTCCCTCACAGATACGCAGTATTTT
CDR3: CATGDSLTDTQYF
D: -
J: TRBJ2-3
V: TRBV15
size: -

DNA: TGTGCCAGCAGCGTAGTTCCATCCATGAATTCACCCCTCCACTTT
CDR3: CASSVVPSMNSPLHF
D: -
J: TRBJ1-6
V: TRBV9
size: -

DNA: TGTGCCAGCAGCGTAGAAGCGAGCACCCTGCAAGAGACCCAGTACTTC
CDR3: CASSVEASTLQETQYF
D: -
J: TRBJ2-5
V: TRBV9
size: -

DNA: TGTGCCAGCAGCTTCCAGGGTGCGGAGTCTAACTATGGCTACACCTTC
CDR3: CASSFQGAESNYGYTF
D: -
J: TRBJ1-2
V: TRBV7-9
size: -

DNA: TGTGCCAGCAGTGAAGCCCCAACAGGGGTGAGATCACCCCTCCACTTT
CDR3: CASSEAPTGVRSPLHF
D: TRBD1
J: TRBJ1-6
V: TRBV2
size: -

DNA: TGTGCCATCCCTAGCGGGAGAACTGACGGGGAGCTGTTTTTT
CDR3: CAIPSGRTDGELFF
D: TRBD2
J: TRBJ2-2
V: TRBV10-3
size: -

DNA: TGTGCCAGGAACGGCGGGGACGGCTACGAGCAGTACTTC
CDR3: CARNGGDGYEQYF
D: -
J: TRBJ2-7
V: TRBV19
size: -

DNA: TGCAGCTCTACAGGGGGCCTAAACACTGAAGCTTTCTTT
CDR3: CSSTGGLNTEAFF
D: TRBD1
J: TRBJ1-1
V: TRBV29-1
size: -

DNA: TGCGCCAGCGCCCTTGAGGGTTCCGAGCAGTACTTC
CDR3: CASALEGSEQYF
D: -
J: TRBJ2-7
V: TRBV5-1
size: once

DNA: TGTGCCATCAGTGACGGACAGGGAGAGACCCAGTACTTC
CDR3: CAISDGQGETQYF
D: TRBD1
J: TRBJ2-5
V: TRBV10-3
size: -

DNA: TGTGCCAGCTCACCGTTGAGGGCAGGGGGAAACGAGCAGTACTTC
CDR3: CASSPLRAGGNEQYF
D: TRBD1
J: TRBJ2-7
V: TRBV18
size: -

DNA: TGTGCCAGCAGCGTAAGGAGTGGGACAGGGTCCGAGCAGTACTTC
CDR3: CASSVRSGTGSEQYF
D: TRBD1
J: TRBJ2-7
V: TRBV9
size: once

DNA: TGTGCCAGTAGATCCGGGACAGCTACTATCTATGGCTACACCTTC
CDR3: CASRSGTATIYGYTF
D: TRBD1
J: TRBJ1-2
V: TRBV19
size: -

DNA: TGCGCCAGCACAACTAGCGGGGGTAGCTCCTACGAGCAGTACTTC
CDR3: CASTTSGGSSYEQYF
D: TRBD2
J: TRBJ2-7
V: TRBV10-2
size: -

DNA: TGTGCCAGCAGCCAACAATTAGCGGGAGTGTCCGAGCAGTACTTC
CDR3: CASSQQLAGVSEQYF
D: TRBD2
J: TRBJ2-7
V: TRBV4-2
size: -

DNA: TGTGCCAGCAGCTGGGGGGGAAAAAGCACAGATACGCAGTATTTT
CDR3: CASSWGGKSTDTQYF
D: TRBD2
J: TRBJ2-3
V: TRBV11-2
size: -

DNA: TGTGCCAGTAGTAGATCGGAACAGGGATACGAGCAGTACTTC
CDR3: CASSRSEQGYEQYF
D: -
J: TRBJ2-7
V: TRBV19
size: few

DNA: TGCGCCAGCAGCCTAAACCCAACTAATGAAAAACTGTTTTTT
CDR3: CASSLNPTNEKLFF
D: -
J: TRBJ1-4
V: TRBV5-1
size: -